This is a list of T cell receptor beta chains from one sample in a study of neurological immune-mediated disorders. Via MiXCR, TCRdb re-called the 5' RACE reads, giving one row per CDR3 protein. The sample carries 20,000 to 25,000 distinct CDR3 sequences, approximately 15% recorded once. The sample taken for sequencing was PBMCs. The receptors come from a female donor with HTLV-1-associated myelopathy (HAM/TSP). Each CDR3 is given with its conserved first and last residue. Each record gives: V gene, CDR3 length, J gene, CDR3 protein.

TRBV20-1	13	TRBJ1-4	CSARDSWNEKLFF
TRBV5-6	15	TRBJ1-4	CASSTTQGAREKLFF
TRBV19	15	TRBJ2-6	CASNGGSSGANVLTF
TRBV20-1	13	TRBJ2-7	CSARIVTSYEQYF
TRBV5-1	12	TRBJ1-1	CASRTSNTEAFF
TRBV7-9	13	TRBJ2-7	CASSFASAYEQYF
TRBV6-5	15	TRBJ2-7	CASSYREPYGYEQYF
TRBV20-1	14	TRBJ2-1	CSADRTSGRNEQFF
TRBV5-1	14	-	CASSSQDRANEQFF
TRBV5-1	15	TRBJ2-7	CASSVTGEASYEQYF
TRBV5-6	15	TRBJ2-1	CASSLGQGVYNEQFF
TRBV4-2	16	TRBJ2-7	CASSQTGLAASYEQYF
TRBV11-3	12	TRBJ2-1	CASSIKGSGQFF
TRBV12-3/TRBV12-4	15	TRBJ2-3	CASRETGYSTDTQYF
TRBV24-1	13	TRBJ1-3	CATSASWGNTIYF
TRBV20-1	15	TRBJ2-7	CSAPRTSGRLAEQYF
TRBV5-1	17	TRBJ2-3	CASSLEPGALATDTQYF
TRBV5-6	20	TRBJ2-5	CASSFAGTSGGAYMIETQYF
TRBV12-3/TRBV12-4	16	TRBJ2-5	CASSLKDRDLQETQYF
TRBV24-1	18	TRBJ2-3	CATSDLGGLAGGGDTQYF
TRBV20-1	16	TRBJ2-1	CSARDASLARNNEQFF
TRBV15	13	TRBJ2-5	CATSKIAGETQYF
TRBV6-5	13	TRBJ2-7	CASSYSKGYEQYF
TRBV29-1	14	TRBJ2-1	CSVVVWRTYNEQFF
TRBV14	14	TRBJ1-2	CASSPLGQGYGYTF
TRBV18	17	TRBJ2-1	CASSPTTSGGTNNEQFF
TRBV5-1	12	TRBJ2-5	CASSVGQETQYF